The 3 T cell receptor beta chains reported below all come from one sample, sequenced in a study of Ad26.COV2.S vaccination and SARS-CoV-2 variants. The treatment denotes: around 19 received Ad26.COV2.S at low or high dose, single or two shots; several received placebo; per-sample allocation not given. At day 63 after the first vaccine or placebo injection, samples were drawn. Data came from immunoSEQ multiplex PCR; TCRdb stores just in-frame clones and leaves some out. Seen here are hundreds of thousands of clones, more than 80% observed once, and the top ten hold about 1.5%. The specimen was peripheral blood, collected in a trial of Ad26.COV2.S vaccine versus placebo. Every receptor here comes from a person aged 18-65 years who received the Ad26.COV2.S COVID-19 vaccine or a placebo.

This rearrangement joins TRBV6-5 to TRBJ2-5, with D hard to call. Germline assignment: CDR1 MNHEY and CDR2 SVGAGI. The CDR3 runs to 14 residues. V lost 7 bases and J lost 2, with 14 bases in between. CDR3 residues: CASTPGLLQETQYF. The CDR3 DNA sequence: TGTGCCAGCACCCCCGGGCTTTTACAAGAGACCCAGTACTTC.

The chain has TRBV7-2 and TRBJ2-1, with 8 bases aligning to TRBD2. Trimming took 5 bases from V and 6 from J; bases not matched to a gene: 9. CDR3 length: 15 residues. The V gene's germline CDR1 is SGHTA and CDR2 FQGNSA. The chain's CDR3 is CASSPGAGVVNEQFF. Written as DNA, the CDR3 is TGTGCCAGCAGCCCCGGAGCGGGGGTAGTCAATGAGCAGTTCTTC.

CDR3 amino acids: CASSRTEVRAFF. As DNA, the CDR3 is TGTGCCAGCAGCCGTACAGAGGTGCGGGCTTTCTTT. This chain links TRBV28 with TRBJ1-1; the D is unclear. The germline CDR1 and CDR2 sequences are MDHEN and SYDVKM. The CDR3 runs to 12 residues. The V end was cut by 6 bases, the J end by 11 bases, with 16 bases between.